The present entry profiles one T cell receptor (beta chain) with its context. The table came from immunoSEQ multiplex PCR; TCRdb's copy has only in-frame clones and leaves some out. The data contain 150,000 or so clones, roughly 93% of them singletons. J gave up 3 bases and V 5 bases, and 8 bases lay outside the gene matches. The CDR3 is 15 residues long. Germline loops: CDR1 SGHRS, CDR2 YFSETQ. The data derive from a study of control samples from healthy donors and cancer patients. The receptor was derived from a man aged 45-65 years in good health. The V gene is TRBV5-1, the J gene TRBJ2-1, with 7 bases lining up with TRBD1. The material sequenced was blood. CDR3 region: CASRIGTDLYNEQFF. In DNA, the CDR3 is TGCGCCAGCAGGATCGGGACAGATCTCTACAATGAGCAGTTCTTC.